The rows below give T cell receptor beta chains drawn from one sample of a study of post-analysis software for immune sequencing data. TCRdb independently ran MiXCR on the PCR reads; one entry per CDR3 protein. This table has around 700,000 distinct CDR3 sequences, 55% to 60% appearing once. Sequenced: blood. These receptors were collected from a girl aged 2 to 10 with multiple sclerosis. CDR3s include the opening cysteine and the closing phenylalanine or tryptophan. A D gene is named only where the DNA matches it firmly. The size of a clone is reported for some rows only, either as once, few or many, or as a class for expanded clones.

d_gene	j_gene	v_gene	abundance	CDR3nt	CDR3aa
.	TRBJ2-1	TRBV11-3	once	TGTGCCAGCAGCTTAGGGGCGGTGTTGGTCTACAATGAGCAGTTCTTC	CASSLGAVLVYNEQFF
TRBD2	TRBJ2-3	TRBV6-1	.	TGTGCCAGCAGTACGACTAGCGGGAGGGCCGGCACAGATACGCAGTATTTT	CASSTTSGRAGTDTQYF
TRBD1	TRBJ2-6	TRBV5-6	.	TGTGCCAGCAGTTCCGGGACAGGGGGGTACGGGGCCAACGTCCTGACTTTC	CASSSGTGGYGANVLTF
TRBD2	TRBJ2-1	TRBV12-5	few	TGTGCTAGTGGTTATCTTAGCGGGAGAGGCTACAATGAGCAGTTCTTC	CASGYLSGRGYNEQFF
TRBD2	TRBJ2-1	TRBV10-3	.	TGTGCCATCAGCGGACTAGTGGGAGCCGGGAATGAGCAGTTCTTC	CAISGLVGAGNEQFF
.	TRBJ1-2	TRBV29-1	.	TGCAGCGTTGAAGGGGGGGCGGACGGCTACACCTTC	CSVEGGADGYTF
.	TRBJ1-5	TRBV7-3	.	TGTGCCAGCAGCTCGCCAACCGAACAGGGCGGGCTTCCGCCCCAGCATTTT	CASSSPTEQGGLPPQHF
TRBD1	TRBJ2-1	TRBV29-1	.	TGCAGCGGGGACAGGGAGGCCCCCTACAATGAGCAGTTCTTC	CSGDREAPYNEQFF
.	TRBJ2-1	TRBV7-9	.	TGTGCCAGCAGCTTAGACAGACGGAATGAGCAGTTCTTC	CASSLDRRNEQFF
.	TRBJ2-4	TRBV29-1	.	TGCAGCGTTCGGTCCAGGCTAGCCAAAAACATTCAGTACTTC	CSVRSRLAKNIQYF
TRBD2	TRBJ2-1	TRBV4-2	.	TGTGCCAGCAGCCAAGTAAGGACTAGCGTGGGGAATGAGCAGTTCTTC	CASSQVRTSVGNEQFF
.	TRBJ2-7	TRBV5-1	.	TGCGCCAGCAGCTTGGACAGGTCCTTGGGCGAGCAGTACTTC	CASSLDRSLGEQYF
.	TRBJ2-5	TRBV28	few	TGTGCCAGCAGTTTATCCGAAACAGGGCTCGGGACCCAGTACTTC	CASSLSETGLGTQYF
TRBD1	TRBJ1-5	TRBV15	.	TGTGCCACCAGCAGAGGTTCAGGGGGGAATCAGCCCCAGCATTTT	CATSRGSGGNQPQHF
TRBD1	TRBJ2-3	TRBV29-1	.	TGCAGCGTGGAGACAGGGGCCACAGATACGCAGTATTTT	CSVETGATDTQYF
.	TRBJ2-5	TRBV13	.	TGTGCCAGCAGCCCATGGGAGGAGACCCAGTACTTC	CASSPWEETQYF
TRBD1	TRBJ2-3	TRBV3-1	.	TGTGCCAGCAGCCCTGGGACAGGTACGCAGTATTTT	CASSPGTGTQYF
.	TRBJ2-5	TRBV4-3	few	TGCGCCAGCAGCCAAGAACTAGGGGGGTCGGGAGAGACCCAGTACTTC	CASSQELGGSGETQYF
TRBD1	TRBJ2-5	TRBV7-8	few	TGTGCCAGCAGCTTAGATAACAGGGGAGAGACCCAGTACTTC	CASSLDNRGETQYF
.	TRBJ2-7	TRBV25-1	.	TGTGCCAGCAGTGAGATAGGGGGAGACAGCTACGAGCAGTACTTC	CASSEIGGDSYEQYF
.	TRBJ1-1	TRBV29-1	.	TGCAGCGTCACTGTAGGAACCCCAATAGGGGCCACTGAAGCTTTCTTT	CSVTVGTPIGATEAFF
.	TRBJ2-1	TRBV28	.	TGTGCCAGCAGTTTCATCGTGAAGGGCGGTGAGCAGTTCTTC	CASSFIVKGGEQFF
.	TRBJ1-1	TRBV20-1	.	TGCAGTGCTAGATCGGGGGGGTTAACTGAAGCTTTCTTT	CSARSGGLTEAFF
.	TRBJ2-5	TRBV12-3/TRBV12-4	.	TGTGCCAGCAGTTTGGGCACGCCTCGGACGGGACCCGACCAAGAGACCCAGTACTTC	CASSLGTPRTGPDQETQYF
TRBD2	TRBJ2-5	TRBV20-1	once	TGCAGTGCTGGGAGGGCGGGAGAGACCCAGTACTTC	CSAGRAGETQYF
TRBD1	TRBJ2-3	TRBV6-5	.	TGTGCCAGCAGTTCTTACCCCGGGACAGGGTCAGCAGATACGCAGTATTTT	CASSSYPGTGSADTQYF
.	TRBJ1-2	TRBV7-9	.	TGTGCCACCCTGCGGGAAGGCGCCGATGGCTACACCTTC	CATLREGADGYTF
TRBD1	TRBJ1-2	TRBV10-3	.	TGTGCCATCAGCCAAACAGGGGTGGGGATGAATGGCTACACCTTC	CAISQTGVGMNGYTF
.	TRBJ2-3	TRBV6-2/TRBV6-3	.	TGTGCCAGCAGTTACTCGTTTTCCCAGGCACTACCTACAGATACGCAGTATTTT	CASSYSFSQALPTDTQYF
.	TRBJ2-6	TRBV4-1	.	TGCGCCAGCAGCCAAGGGATCGTGGAGGCTGGGGCCAACGTCCTGACTTTC	CASSQGIVEAGANVLTF
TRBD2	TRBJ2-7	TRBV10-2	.	TGCGCCAGCAGTCCGGGACTAGCGGGACGCCCATTCTCCTACGAGCAGTACTTC	CASSPGLAGRPFSYEQYF
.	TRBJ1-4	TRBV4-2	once	TGTGCCAGCAGCCAAGATGGAAATCAGGGGCCCTATGAAAAACTGTTTTTT	CASSQDGNQGPYEKLFF
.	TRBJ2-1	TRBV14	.	TGTGCCAGCAGCCAATCAGCTGAGCAGTTCTTC	CASSQSAEQFF
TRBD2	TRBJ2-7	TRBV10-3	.	TGTGCCATCAGTACTAGCGGGAGGGACTTCTACGAGCAGTACTTC	CAISTSGRDFYEQYF
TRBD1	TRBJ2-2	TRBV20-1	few	TGCAGTGCTAGGGCAGGGGGCGCGAACACCGGGGAGCTGTTTTTT	CSARAGGANTGELFF